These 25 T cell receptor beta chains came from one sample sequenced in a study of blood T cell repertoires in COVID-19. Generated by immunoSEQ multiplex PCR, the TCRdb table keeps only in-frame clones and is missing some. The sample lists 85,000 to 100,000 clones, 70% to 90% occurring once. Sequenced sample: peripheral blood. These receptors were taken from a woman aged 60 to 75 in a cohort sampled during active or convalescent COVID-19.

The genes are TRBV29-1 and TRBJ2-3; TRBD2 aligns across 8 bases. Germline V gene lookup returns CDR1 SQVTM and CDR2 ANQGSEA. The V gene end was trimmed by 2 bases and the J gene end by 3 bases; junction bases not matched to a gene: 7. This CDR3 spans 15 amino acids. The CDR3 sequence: CSVELSGSRTDTQYF. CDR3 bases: TGCAGCGTTGAATTGAGCGGGAGCAGGACAGATACGCAGTATTTT.

CDR3 nucleotides: TGTGCCTGGAACCAGCGGGGGCGCACCGGGGAGCTGTTTTTT. Its translation: CAWNQRGRTGELFF. V usage is TRBV30 and J usage is TRBJ2-2; 8 nucleotides line up with TRBD2. In germline, CDR1 is GTSNPN, CDR2 SVGIG (reference sequence). This CDR3 has 14 amino acids. With V trimmed by 4 bases and J by 4 bases, 5 bases remained unmatched.

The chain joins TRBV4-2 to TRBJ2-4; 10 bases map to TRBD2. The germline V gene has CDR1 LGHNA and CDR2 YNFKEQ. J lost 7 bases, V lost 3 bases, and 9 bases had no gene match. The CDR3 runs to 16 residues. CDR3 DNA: TGTGCCAGCAGCCACTCTTCCCTTAGCGGGAGGAACATTCAGTACTTC. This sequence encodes CASSHSSLSGRNIQYF.

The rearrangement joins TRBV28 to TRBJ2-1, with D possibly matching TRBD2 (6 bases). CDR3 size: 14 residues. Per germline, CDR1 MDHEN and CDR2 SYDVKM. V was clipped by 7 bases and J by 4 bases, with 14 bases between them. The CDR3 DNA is TGTGCCAGCAAATCCGGGACTTCTTACAATGAGCAGTTCTTC. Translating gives CASKSGTSYNEQFF.

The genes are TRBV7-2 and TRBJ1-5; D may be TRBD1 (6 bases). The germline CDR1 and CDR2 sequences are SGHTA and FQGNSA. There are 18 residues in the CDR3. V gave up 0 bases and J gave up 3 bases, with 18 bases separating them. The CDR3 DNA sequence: TGTGCCAGCAGCTTAGCCCCCGGGACATCTTATCTCAATCAGCCCCAGCATTTT. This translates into CASSLAPGTSYLNQPQHF.

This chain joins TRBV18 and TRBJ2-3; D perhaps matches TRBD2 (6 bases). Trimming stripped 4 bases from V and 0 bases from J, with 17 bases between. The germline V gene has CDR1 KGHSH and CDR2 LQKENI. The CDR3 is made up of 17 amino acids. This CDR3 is CASSLPTGRRSTDTQYF. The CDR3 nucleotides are TGTGCCAGCTCACTTCCAACGGGGAGGCGTAGCACAGATACGCAGTATTTT. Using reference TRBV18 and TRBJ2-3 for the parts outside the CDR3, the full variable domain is NAGVMQNPRHLVRRRGQEARLRCSPMKGHSHVYWYRQLPEEGLKFMVYLQKENIIDESGMPKERFSAEFPKEGPSILRIQQVVRGDSAAYFCASSLPTGRRSTDTQYFGPGTRLTVL.

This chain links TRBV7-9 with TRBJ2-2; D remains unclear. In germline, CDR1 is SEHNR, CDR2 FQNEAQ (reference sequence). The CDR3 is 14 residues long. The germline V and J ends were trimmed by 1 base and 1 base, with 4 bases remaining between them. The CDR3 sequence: CASSLDGNTGELFF. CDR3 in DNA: TGTGCCAGCAGCTTAGACGGGAACACCGGGGAGCTGTTTTTT.

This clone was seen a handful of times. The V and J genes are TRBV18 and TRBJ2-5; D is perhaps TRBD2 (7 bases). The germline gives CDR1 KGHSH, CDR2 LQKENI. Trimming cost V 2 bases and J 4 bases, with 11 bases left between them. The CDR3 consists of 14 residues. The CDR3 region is CASSPAGARETQYF. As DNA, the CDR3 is TGTGCCAGCTCACCAGCGGGGGCCCGAGAGACCCAGTACTTC. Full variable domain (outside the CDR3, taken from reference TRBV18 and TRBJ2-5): NAGVMQNPRHLVRRRGQEARLRCSPMKGHSHVYWYRQLPEEGLKFMVYLQKENIIDESGMPKERFSAEFPKEGPSILRIQQVVRGDSAAYFCASSPAGARETQYFGPGTRLLVL.

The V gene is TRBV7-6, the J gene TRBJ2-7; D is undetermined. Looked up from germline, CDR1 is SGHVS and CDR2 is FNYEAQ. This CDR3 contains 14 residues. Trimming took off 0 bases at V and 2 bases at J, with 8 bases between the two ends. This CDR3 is CASSLASPTYEQYF. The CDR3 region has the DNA TGTGCCAGCAGCTTAGCTTCACCTACCTACGAGCAGTACTTC.

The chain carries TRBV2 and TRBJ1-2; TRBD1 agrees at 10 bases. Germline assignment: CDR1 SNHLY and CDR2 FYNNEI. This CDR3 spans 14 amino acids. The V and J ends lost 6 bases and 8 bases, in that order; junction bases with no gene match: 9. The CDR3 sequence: CASRRDRGVDGYTF. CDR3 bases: TGTGCCAGCAGGCGGGACAGGGGTGTGGACGGCTACACCTTC.

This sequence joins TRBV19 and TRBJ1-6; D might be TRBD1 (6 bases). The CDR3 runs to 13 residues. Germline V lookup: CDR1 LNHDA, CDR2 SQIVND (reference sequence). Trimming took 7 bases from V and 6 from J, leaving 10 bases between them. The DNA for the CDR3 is TGTGCCAGTAAACAGGACAGTAATTCACCCCTCCACTTT. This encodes CASKQDSNSPLHF.

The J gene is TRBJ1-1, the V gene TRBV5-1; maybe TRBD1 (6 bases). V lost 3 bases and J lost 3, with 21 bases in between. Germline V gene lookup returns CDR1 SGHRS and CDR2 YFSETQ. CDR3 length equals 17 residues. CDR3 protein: CASSWTGTLTQDTEAFF. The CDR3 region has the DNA TGCGCCAGCAGCTGGACCGGGACACTGACTCAGGACACTGAAGCTTTCTTT.

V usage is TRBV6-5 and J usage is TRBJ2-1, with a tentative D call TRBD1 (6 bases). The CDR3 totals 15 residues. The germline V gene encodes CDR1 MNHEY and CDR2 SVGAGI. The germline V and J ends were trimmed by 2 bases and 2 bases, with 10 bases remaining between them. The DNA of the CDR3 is TGTGCCAGCAGTTACGACAGGACTCCCTACAATGAGCAGTTCTTC. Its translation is CASSYDRTPYNEQFF.

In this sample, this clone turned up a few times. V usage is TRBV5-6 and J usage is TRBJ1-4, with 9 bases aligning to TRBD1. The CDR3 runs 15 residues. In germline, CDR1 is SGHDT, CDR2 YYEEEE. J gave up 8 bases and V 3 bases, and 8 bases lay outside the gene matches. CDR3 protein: CASSSKQGAREKLFF. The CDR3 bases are TGTGCCAGCAGCTCCAAACAGGGGGCGAGGGAAAAACTGTTTTTT.

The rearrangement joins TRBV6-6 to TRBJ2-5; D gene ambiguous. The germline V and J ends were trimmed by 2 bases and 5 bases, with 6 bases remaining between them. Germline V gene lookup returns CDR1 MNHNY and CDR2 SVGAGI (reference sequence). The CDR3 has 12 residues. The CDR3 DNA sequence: TGTGCCAGCAGTTACCCCAGGGAGACCCAGTACTTC. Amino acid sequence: CASSYPRETQYF.

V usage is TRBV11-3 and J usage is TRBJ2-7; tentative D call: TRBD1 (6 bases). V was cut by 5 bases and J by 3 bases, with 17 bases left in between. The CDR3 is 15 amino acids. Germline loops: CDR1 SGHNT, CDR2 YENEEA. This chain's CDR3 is CASSRSQGHSYEQYF. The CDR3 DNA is TGTGCCAGCAGCCGAAGCCAGGGACACAGCTACGAGCAGTACTTC.

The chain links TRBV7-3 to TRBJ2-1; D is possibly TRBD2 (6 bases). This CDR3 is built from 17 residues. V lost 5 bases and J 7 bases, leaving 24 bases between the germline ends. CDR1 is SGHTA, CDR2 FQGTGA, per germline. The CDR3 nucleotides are TGTGCCAGCAGCCCCGGGCGGGGAAGACTGCTAAAAAATGAGCAGTTCTTC. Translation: CASSPGRGRLLKNEQFF. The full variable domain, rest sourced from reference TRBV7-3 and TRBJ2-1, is GAGVSQTPSNKVTEKGKYVELRCDPISGHTALYWYRQSLGQGPEFLIYFQGTGAADDSGLPNDRFFAVRPEGSVSTLKIQRTERGDSAVYLCASSPGRGRLLKNEQFFGPGTRLTVL.

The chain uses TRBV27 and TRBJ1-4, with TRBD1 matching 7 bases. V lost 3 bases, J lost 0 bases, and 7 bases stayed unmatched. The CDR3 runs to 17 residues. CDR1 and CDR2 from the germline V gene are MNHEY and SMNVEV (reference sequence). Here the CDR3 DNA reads TGTGCCAGCAGTTTCGACAGGGCCCCTGCAACTAATGAAAAACTGTTTTTT. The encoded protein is CASSFDRAPATNEKLFF.

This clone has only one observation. CDR3 DNA: TGTGCCAGCAGCCAAGAGTGGGACAGTCACTATGGCTACACCTTC. Its protein is CASSQEWDSHYGYTF. The rearrangement uses TRBV3-1 (or the pseudogene TRBV3-2) and TRBJ1-2; 7 nucleotides line up with TRBD1. Germline CDR1 is LGHDT and CDR2 is YNNKEL (reference sequence). CDR3 length: 15 amino acids. With V trimmed by 0 bases and J by 3 bases, 4 bases remained unmatched.

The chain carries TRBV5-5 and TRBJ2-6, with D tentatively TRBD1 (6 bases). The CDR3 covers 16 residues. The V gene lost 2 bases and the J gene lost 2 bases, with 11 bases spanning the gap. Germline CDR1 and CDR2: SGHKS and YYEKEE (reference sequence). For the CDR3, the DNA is TGTGCCAGCAGCTTCCTCGCAGGGGCTGGGGCCAACGTCCTGACTTTC. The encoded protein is CASSFLAGAGANVLTF.

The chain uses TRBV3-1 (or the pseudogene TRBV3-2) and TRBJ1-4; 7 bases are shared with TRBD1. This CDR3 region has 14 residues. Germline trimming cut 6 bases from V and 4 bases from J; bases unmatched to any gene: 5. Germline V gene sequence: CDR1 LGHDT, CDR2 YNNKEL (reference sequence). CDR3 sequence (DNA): TGTGCCAGCAGTCGGGGACAGCATAATGAAAAACTGTTTTTT. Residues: CASSRGQHNEKLFF.

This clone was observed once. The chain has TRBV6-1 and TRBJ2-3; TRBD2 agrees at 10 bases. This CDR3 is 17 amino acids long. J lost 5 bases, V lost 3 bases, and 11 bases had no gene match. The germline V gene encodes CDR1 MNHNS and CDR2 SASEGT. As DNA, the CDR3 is TGTGCCAGCAGTGAGGGGGCTAGCGGGGGATTCAGAGATACGCAGTATTTT. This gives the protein CASSEGASGGFRDTQYF.

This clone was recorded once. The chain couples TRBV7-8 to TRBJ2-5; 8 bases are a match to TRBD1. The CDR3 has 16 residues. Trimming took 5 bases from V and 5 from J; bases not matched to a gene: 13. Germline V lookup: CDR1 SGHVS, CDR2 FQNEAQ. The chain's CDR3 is CASSPLGQGAMETQYF. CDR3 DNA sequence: TGTGCCAGCAGCCCACTCGGGCAGGGGGCGATGGAGACCCAGTACTTC. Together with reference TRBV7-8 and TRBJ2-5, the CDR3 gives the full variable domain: GAGVSQSPRYKVAKRGQDVALRCDPISGHVSLFWYQQALGQGPEFLTYFQNEAQLDKSGLPSDRFFAERPEGSVSTLKIQRTQQEDSAVYLCASSPLGQGAMETQYFGPGTRLLVL.

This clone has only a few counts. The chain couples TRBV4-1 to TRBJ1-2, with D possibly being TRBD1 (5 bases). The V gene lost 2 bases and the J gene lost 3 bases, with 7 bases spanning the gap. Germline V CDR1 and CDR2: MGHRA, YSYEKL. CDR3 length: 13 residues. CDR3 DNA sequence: TGCGCCAGCAGCCAACAGGGTGACTATGGCTACACCTTC. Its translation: CASSQQGDYGYTF.

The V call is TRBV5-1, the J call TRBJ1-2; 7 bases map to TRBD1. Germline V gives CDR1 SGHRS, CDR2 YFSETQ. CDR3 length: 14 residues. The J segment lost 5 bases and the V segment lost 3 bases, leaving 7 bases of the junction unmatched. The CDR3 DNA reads TGCGCCAGCAGCTGGGACAGCGGAGATTATGGCTACACCTTC. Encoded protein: CASSWDSGDYGYTF.